These 7 T cell receptor beta chains were all obtained from the same sample, sequenced in a study of graft-versus-host responses after intestinal transplantation. Sequencing was performed with immunoSEQ multiplex PCR; in TCRdb, only in-frame clones are kept and a portion is missing. This table holds tens of thousands of clones, roughly 90% found once. These TCRs are of unknown antigen specificity. The specimen was unstimulated CD8+ T cells sorted from spleen or lymph node cells, collected before intestinal transplant. These receptors were taken from a human donor who received an intestinal transplant.

The chain is built from TRBV28 and TRBJ2-1; 10 nucleotides agree with TRBD2. CDR1 is MDHEN, CDR2 SYDVKM, per germline. V trimming: 2 bases; J trimming: 0 bases; junction bases outside the gene matches: 7. This CDR3 is 18 amino acids long. The CDR3 loop reads CASSLPTSGPASYNEQFF. The DNA of the CDR3 is TGTGCCAGCAGTTTACCGACTAGCGGGCCCGCCTCCTACAATGAGCAGTTCTTC. Using reference TRBV28 and TRBJ2-1 for the parts outside the CDR3, the full variable domain is DVKVTQSSRYLVKRTGEKVFLECVQDMDHENMFWYRQDPGLGLRLIYFSYDVKMKEKGDIPEGYSVSREKKERFSLILESASTNQTSMYLCASSLPTSGPASYNEQFFGPGTRLTVL.

The rearrangement uses TRBV19 and TRBJ2-1, with D possibly matching TRBD2 (5 bases). There are 13 residues in the CDR3. Germline loops: CDR1 LNHDA, CDR2 SQIVND (reference sequence). V was shortened by 4 bases and J by 4 bases, with 8 bases between the two germline ends. CDR3 sequence reads: CASSNTGYNEQFF. The CDR3 DNA sequence: TGTGCCAGTAGTAATACGGGGTACAATGAGCAGTTCTTC.

The rearrangement uses TRBV10-1 and TRBJ2-1; TRBD1 agrees at 7 bases. After removal of 6 bases from V and 4 bases from J, the junction contained 3 bases not matched to a gene. This CDR3 has 13 residues. Germline CDR1 reads WNHNN; CDR2 reads SYGVQD (reference sequence). CDR3 nucleotide sequence: TGCGCCAGCAGGGAGACAGGGTACAATGAGCAGTTCTTC. As protein: CASRETGYNEQFF.

The chain recombines TRBV19 with TRBJ2-7, with 9 nucleotides matching TRBD1. Germline V CDR1 and CDR2: LNHDA, SQIVND (reference sequence). V lost 5 bases, J lost 3 bases, and 5 bases stayed unmatched. This CDR3 is 14 amino acids long. DNA for the CDR3: TGTGCCAGTAGTGTCGGGACAGGGAACTACGAGCAGTACTTC. Translation: CASSVGTGNYEQYF.

The chain links TRBV5-1 to TRBJ1-2; D unclear. Germline CDR1 reads SGHRS; CDR2 reads YFSETQ. V shed 3 bases and J shed 0 bases, with 6 bases lying between them. This CDR3 region has 13 residues. The CDR3 sequence is CASSSTANYGYTF. Written as DNA, the CDR3 is TGCGCCAGCAGCTCTACAGCTAACTATGGCTACACCTTC.

Written as DNA, the CDR3 is TGTGCCAGTAGTTTCTCGGACAGGGGGCCCTACGAGCAGTACTTC. Translated, it gives CASSFSDRGPYEQYF. The chain is built from TRBV19 and TRBJ2-7; 11 bases are a match to TRBD1. This CDR3 spans 15 amino acids. Germline V CDR1 and CDR2: LNHDA, SQIVND (reference sequence). Trimming removed 5 bases from V and 2 bases from J; junction bases left unmatched: 5. Variable domain in full (rest from reference TRBV19 and TRBJ2-7): DGGITQSPKYLFRKEGQNVTLSCEQNLNHDAMYWYRQDPGQGLRLIYYSQIVNDFQKGDIAEGYSVSREKKESFPLTVTSAQKNPTAFYLCASSFSDRGPYEQYFGPGTRLTVT.

This chain uses TRBV7-9 with TRBJ1-2, with TRBD1 matching over 8 bases. V lost 5 bases to trimming and J lost 4 bases; unmatched junction nucleotides: 3. This CDR3 spans 13 amino acids. CDR1 and CDR2 from the germline V gene are SEHNR and FQNEAQ (reference sequence). CDR3 bases: TGTGCCAGCAGCCAGGGGGCCGGCTATGGCTACACCTTC. As protein: CASSQGAGYGYTF.